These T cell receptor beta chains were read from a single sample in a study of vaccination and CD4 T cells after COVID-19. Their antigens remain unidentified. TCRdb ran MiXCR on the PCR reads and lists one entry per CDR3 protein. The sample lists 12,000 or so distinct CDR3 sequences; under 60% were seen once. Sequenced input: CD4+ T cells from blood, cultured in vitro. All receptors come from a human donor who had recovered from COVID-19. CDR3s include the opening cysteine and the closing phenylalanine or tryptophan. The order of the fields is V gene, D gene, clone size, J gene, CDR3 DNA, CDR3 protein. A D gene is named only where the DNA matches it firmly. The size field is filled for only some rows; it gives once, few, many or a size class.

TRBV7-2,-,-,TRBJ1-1,TGTGCCAGCAGCTTAGTATGGGGCAGACAGAACACTGAAGCTTTCTTT,CASSLVWGRQNTEAFF
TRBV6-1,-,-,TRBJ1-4,TGTGCCAGCAGCGAGGGAGAAAAACTGTTTTTT,CASSEGEKLFF
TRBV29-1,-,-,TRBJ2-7,TGCAGCTCCCTTGGTGCGGGTGAAGAGCAGTACTTC,CSSLGAGEEQYF
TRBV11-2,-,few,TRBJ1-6,TGTGCCAGCAGCCCCGGGCGGGGAGTCGATTCACCCCTCCACTTT,CASSPGRGVDSPLHF
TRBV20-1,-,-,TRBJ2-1,TGCAGTGCTAGAATGTTGGGGGTGGGTTCCTACAATGAGCAGTTCTTC,CSARMLGVGSYNEQFF
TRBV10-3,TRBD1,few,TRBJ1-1,TGTGCCATCAGTGAAGCCGACAGGGCTACTGAAGCTTTCTTT,CAISEADRATEAFF
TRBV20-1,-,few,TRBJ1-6,TGCAGTGCTAGAGAGGGGACCTCGGGTAATTCACCCCTCCACTTT,CSAREGTSGNSPLHF
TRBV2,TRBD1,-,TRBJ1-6,TGTGCCACCCGACAGGGGTATAATTCACCCCTCCACTTT,CATRQGYNSPLHF
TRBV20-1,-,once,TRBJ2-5,TGCAGTGCTGAGGAGGGGGGGTACAGGGAGACCCAGTACTTC,CSAEEGGYRETQYF
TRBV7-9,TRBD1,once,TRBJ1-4,TGTGCCAGCAGCGCGGACAGGGGGCGGGAAAAACTGTTTTTT,CASSADRGREKLFF
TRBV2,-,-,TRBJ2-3,TGTGCCAGCAGGCTAGCGCCTAGCACAGATACGCAGTATTTT,CASRLAPSTDTQYF
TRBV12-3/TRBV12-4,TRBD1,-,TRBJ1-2,TGTGCCAGCAGTTTAGGTACGACAGGGGGCTGGTATGGCTACACCTTC,CASSLGTTGGWYGYTF
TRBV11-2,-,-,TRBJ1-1,TGTGCCAGCAGTGGGGGGTCGGGACGGCAGAACACTGAAGCTTTCTTT,CASSGGSGRQNTEAFF
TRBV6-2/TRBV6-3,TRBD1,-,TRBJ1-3,TGTGCCAGCAGTTACTCGCGATGGTTGGGTGCGACAGGGGACATCAAACCCTCTGGAAACACCATATATTTT,CASSYSRWLGATGDIKPSGNTIYF
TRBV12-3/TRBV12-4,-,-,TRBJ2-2,TGTGCCAGCAGTTTAGTCGGCGGGGAGCTGTTTTTT,CASSLVGGELFF
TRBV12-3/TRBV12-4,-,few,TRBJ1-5,TGTGCCAGCAGTTTAACAGGGTTGAATCAGCCCCAGCATTTT,CASSLTGLNQPQHF
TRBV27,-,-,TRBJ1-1,TGTGCCAGCGGGCAGCCTCGGAGGGCGAATAAATTCGGTGAAGCTTTCTTT,CASGQPRRANKFGEAFF
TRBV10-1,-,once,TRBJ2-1,TGCGCCAGCAGTGAAACGGGGCCCTCCTACAATGAGCAGTTCTTC,CASSETGPSYNEQFF
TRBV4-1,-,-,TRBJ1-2,TGCGCCAGCAGCCCACTGGGGCTAGTTAACTATGGCTACACCTTC,CASSPLGLVNYGYTF
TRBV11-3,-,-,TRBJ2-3,TGTGCCAGCAGCTTCGGACAGATCACAGATACGCAGTATTTT,CASSFGQITDTQYF
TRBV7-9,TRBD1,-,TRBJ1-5,TGTGCCAGCAGCTTAGGGACAGGGCTGGATCAGCCCCAGCATTTT,CASSLGTGLDQPQHF
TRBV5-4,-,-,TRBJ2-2,TGTGCCAGCAGCCCGGCGGGGCGGGGCGGGGAGCTGTTTTTT,CASSPAGRGGELFF
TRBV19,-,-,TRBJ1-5,TGTGCCAGTAGTACGCCGTATAGCAATCAGCCCCAGCATTTT,CASSTPYSNQPQHF
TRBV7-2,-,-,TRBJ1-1,TGTGCCAGCAGCTTAAACCAGAACACTGAAGCTTTCTTT,CASSLNQNTEAFF
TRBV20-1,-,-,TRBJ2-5,TGCAGTGCCGCGCGGGAGACCCAGTACTTC,CSAARETQYF
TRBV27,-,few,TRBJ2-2,TGTGCCAGCAGCAGGACAGTGAACACCGGGGAGCTGTTTTTT,CASSRTVNTGELFF
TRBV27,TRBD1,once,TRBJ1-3,TGTGCCAGCAGTCACAGGGGTCTTGGATCTGTTCCTGGAAACACCATATATTTT,CASSHRGLGSVPGNTIYF
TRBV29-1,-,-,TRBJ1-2,TGCAGCGTTGAAGATCGGACAGTATATGGCTACACCTTC,CSVEDRTVYGYTF
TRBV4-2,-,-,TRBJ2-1,TGTGCCAGCAGCCAAGATGGGGTACCGGCTGAGCAGTTCTTC,CASSQDGVPAEQFF
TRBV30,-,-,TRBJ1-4,TGTGCCTGGAAGAGGCAGTGGAATGAAAAACTGTTTTTT,CAWKRQWNEKLFF
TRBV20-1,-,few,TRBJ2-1,TGCAGTGCTAGAGATTCCAGCGGGCTGGATTCGCTCAATGAGCAGTTCTTC,CSARDSSGLDSLNEQFF
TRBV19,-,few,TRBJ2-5,TGTGCCAGTAGTATGGAGGTAAAAGGGGCTTACCAAGAGACCCAGTACTTC,CASSMEVKGAYQETQYF
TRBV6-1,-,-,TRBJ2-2,TGTGCCAGCATCCAGTTGGGGGGCTGGACCGGGGAGCTGTTTTTT,CASIQLGGWTGELFF
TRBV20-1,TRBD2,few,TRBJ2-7,TGCAGTGCTGTTCAAACTAGCGGGGTCTACGAGCAGTACTTC,CSAVQTSGVYEQYF
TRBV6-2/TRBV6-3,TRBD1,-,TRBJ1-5,TGTGCCAGCAGGCCGACAGGGCACTTAAATCAGCCCCAGCATTTT,CASRPTGHLNQPQHF
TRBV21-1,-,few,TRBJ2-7,TGTGCCAGCCCCAGGGACGGGGAGTACGAGCAGTACTTC,CASPRDGEYEQYF
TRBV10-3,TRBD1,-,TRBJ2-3,TGTGCCATAACGGACGGGACAGGGGGAACAGATACGCAGTATTTT,CAITDGTGGTDTQYF
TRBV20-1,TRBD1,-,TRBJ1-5,TGCAGTGCTAGGAGTCAGACAGGGAGTGATCAGCCCCAGCATTTT,CSARSQTGSDQPQHF
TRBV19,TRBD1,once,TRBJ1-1,TGTGCCAGTAGTATGGTAACAGGGGGCTTGAGCCCAGGAGCTTTCTTT,CASSMVTGGLSPGAFF
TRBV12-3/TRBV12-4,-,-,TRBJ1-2,TGTGCCAGCAGTTTAGCGTTAGGGGCAGGAATTTATGGCTACACCTTC,CASSLALGAGIYGYTF
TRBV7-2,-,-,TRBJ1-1,TGTGCCAGCAGCTTAGAATGGAGACAGAAATCTTACTGGGACACTGAAGCTTTCTTT,CASSLEWRQKSYWDTEAFF
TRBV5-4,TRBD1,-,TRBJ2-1,TGTGCCAGCAGCTTAATGGACAGGTACAATGAGCAGTTCTTC,CASSLMDRYNEQFF
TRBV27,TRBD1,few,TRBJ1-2,TGTGCCAGCAGTTTTGGGACAGGGGGAAACTATGGCTACACCTTC,CASSFGTGGNYGYTF
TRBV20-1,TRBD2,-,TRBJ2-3,TGCAGTGCTCTAATCCCCACTAGCGGGGGCTTGGGGGGTACGCAGTATTTT,CSALIPTSGGLGGTQYF
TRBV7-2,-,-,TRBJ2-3,TGTGCCAGCAGCTTAACGGCAGATACGCAGTATTTT,CASSLTADTQYF